This entry concerns a single TCR beta chain. Its antigen remains unknown. These data are taken from a study of vaccination and CD4 T cells after COVID-19. Study observations and caveats: Median SARS-CoV-2-reactive clonotype numbers went up from around 20 to 38, but not significantly.

The treatment: roughly 11-day PBMC culture with coronavirus spike peptide pools or control peptides (ViraFEST assay). Following expansion of antigen-specific T cells with peptide pools, ViraFEST then sequenced TCRs. V was clipped by 5 bases and J by 5 bases, with 14 bases between them. Germline CDR1 and CDR2: DFQATT and SNEGSKA (reference sequence). CDR3 length: 13 residues. Sequencing of DNA taken from cultured CD4+ T cells relied on the Oncomine TCR Beta short-read assay. From the PCR reads, TCRdb called clonotypes with MiXCR, one entry per CDR3 protein. The data hold around 2,700 distinct CDR3 sequences, with about 34% observed a single time.

The chain joins TRBV20-1 to TRBJ2-3; D remains unclear. The TCR was taken from a human donor who had recovered from COVID-19. Specimen: CD4+ T cells from blood, cultured in vitro. The CDR3 loop is CSAPADTGDTQYF. The CDR3 DNA follows: TGCAGTGCTCCCGCAGATACTGGAGATACGCAGTATTTT.